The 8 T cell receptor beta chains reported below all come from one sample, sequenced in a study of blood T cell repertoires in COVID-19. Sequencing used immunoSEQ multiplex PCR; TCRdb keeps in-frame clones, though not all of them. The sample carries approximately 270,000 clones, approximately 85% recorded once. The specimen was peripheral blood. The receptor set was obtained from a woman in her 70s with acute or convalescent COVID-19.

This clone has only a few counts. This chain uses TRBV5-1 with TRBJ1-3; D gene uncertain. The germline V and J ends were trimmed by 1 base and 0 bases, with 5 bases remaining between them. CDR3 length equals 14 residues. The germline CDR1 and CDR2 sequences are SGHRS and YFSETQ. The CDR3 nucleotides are TGCGCCAGCAGCTTGACAGACTCTGGAAACACCATATATTTT. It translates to CASSLTDSGNTIYF.

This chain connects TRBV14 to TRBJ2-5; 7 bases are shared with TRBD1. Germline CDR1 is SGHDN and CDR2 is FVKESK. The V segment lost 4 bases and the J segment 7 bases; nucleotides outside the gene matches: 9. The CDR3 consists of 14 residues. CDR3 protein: CASSPRQGLGTQYF. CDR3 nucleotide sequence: TGTGCCAGCAGCCCGAGACAGGGTCTGGGGACCCAGTACTTC.

The chain's CDR3 is CASSPSADQPQHF. The CDR3, as DNA: TGTGCCAGCTCACCAAGTGCGGATCAGCCCCAGCATTTT. The chain recombines TRBV18 with TRBJ1-5; D unresolved. The CDR3 runs to 13 residues. Germline V gene sequence: CDR1 KGHSH, CDR2 LQKENI. The V and J ends lost 2 bases and 5 bases respectively, with 7 bases between them.

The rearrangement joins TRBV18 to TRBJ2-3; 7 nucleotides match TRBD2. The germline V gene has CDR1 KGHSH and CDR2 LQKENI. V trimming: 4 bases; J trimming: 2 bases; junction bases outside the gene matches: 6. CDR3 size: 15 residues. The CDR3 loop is CASSRLGGTTDTQYF. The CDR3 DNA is TGTGCCAGCTCACGGCTCGGGGGGACCACAGATACGCAGTATTTT. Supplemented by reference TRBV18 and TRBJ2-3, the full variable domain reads NAGVMQNPRHLVRRRGQEARLRCSPMKGHSHVYWYRQLPEEGLKFMVYLQKENIIDESGMPKERFSAEFPKEGPSILRIQQVVRGDSAAYFCASSRLGGTTDTQYFGPGTRLTVL.

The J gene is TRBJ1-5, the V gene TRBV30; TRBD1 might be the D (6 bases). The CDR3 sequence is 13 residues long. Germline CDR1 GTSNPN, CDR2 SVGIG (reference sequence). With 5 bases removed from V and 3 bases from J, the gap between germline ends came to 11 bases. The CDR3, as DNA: TGTGCCTGGTCCAGGGGAGACAATCAGCCCCAGCATTTT. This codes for CAWSRGDNQPQHF.

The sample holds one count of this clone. CDR3 sequence: CASSSEGSYGYTF. Here the CDR3 DNA reads TGTGCCAGCAGCTCGGAGGGGTCCTATGGCTACACCTTC. The chain has TRBV7-9 and TRBJ1-2; a possible D gene is TRBD1 (5 bases). Germline lookup yields CDR1 SEHNR and CDR2 FQNEAQ (reference sequence). V lost 4 bases and J 4 bases, leaving 10 bases between the germline ends. The CDR3 runs 13 residues. Variable domain in full (rest from reference TRBV7-9 and TRBJ1-2): DTGVSQNPRHKITKRGQNVTFRCDPISEHNRLYWYRQTLGQGPEFLTYFQNEAQLEKSRLLSDRFSAERPKGSFSTLEIQRTEQGDSAMYLCASSSEGSYGYTFGSGTRLTVV.

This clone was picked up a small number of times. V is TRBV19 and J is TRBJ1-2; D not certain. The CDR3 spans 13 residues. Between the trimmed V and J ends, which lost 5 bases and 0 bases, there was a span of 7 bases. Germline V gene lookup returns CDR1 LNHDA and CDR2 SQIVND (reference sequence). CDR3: CASSLQTNYGYTF. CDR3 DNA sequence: TGTGCCAGTAGTCTGCAGACTAACTATGGCTACACCTTC.

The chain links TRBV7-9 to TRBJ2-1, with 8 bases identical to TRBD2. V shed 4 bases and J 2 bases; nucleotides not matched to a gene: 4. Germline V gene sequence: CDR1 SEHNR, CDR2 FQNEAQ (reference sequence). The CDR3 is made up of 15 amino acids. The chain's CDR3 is CASSYGGATYNEQFF. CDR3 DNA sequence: TGTGCCAGCAGCTACGGGGGGGCCACCTACAATGAGCAGTTCTTC.